The TCR beta chain described here comes from a study of blood T cell repertoires in COVID-19. Study-level background: Samples of COVID-19 (acute and convalescent) were obtained from the United States, Italy and Spain. Sources were T cells, B-cell-depleted T cells, or PBMCs; the material itself was cDNA or gDNA.

In the source study's methods: Reference gene primer amplification gave estimated nucleated cell counts. This table comes from immunoSEQ multiplex PCR, and its TCRdb copy is limited to in-frame clones, with some not included. The V and J calls and clone size come from that table; D and trimming were worked out from the DNA. This table holds 150,000 to 200,000 clones, roughly nine tenths found once. Germline V lookup: CDR1 SGHAT, CDR2 FQNNGV. Trimming removed 3 bases at V and 3 bases at J, with 8 bases between. This CDR3 is 13 amino acids long. This chain uses TRBV11-2 with TRBJ1-2; D gene unclear. The sequence came from a man in his sixties with active or convalescent COVID-19. Specimen: peripheral blood. The CDR3 DNA sequence: TGTGCCAGCAGCTTCCAGGTGGACTATGGCTACACCTTC. It encodes CASSFQVDYGYTF.